The entry below describes one T cell receptor beta chain. Its antigen specificity is not known. Per-base quality was not reported, and no clone a single base away is much larger than it. The sample's time point, from its label and the paper: baseline before first vaccination. Vaccinee samples were obtained from the UK trials COV001 and COV002, which included a single-blind randomized controlled phase 2/3 trial of AZD1222 (ChAdOx1 nCoV-19) in healthy adults. For TCRbeta chain sequencing, PBMC samples were collected from trial participants at day 0 and at day 28 after the second dose. The CDR3 regions of human TCRbeta chains were analyzed by immunosequencing. As for how the authors treated the data: TCRs in the repertoires were matched against a reference library of SARS-CoV-2-specific TCRs that had been generated with the MIRA antigen-specificity platform. Breadth meant the fraction of unique TCRs that were SARS-CoV-2-associated, whereas depth meant the fraction of total T cells that were SARS-CoV-2-associated. Each spike-specific TCR was assigned to its reactive spike region and to a CD4 or CD8 class using the MIRA data. Log10-transformed breadth and depth values were compared by one-way ANOVA with Sidak's multiple comparisons tests. In TCRdb, the immuneACCESS table is reduced to in-frame sequences with V and J assigned. These tables do not hold every clone; where another copy was compared, an unresolved V gene accounts for under half, and the others remain unexplained. That table supplies the V and J calls and clone size; D and trimming were determined from the DNA. In this sample the table shows 95,000 to 100,000 clones, 86% of which occur a single time. Over 1.2% of the sample rests with the top ten.

The source of the sample is a study of T cell responses to AZD1222 COVID-19 vaccine (dated by TCRdb to about 2021). General notes on the study: AZD1222 recipients whose second dose came at about 4 weeks and those whose second dose came at about 12 weeks were combined into one group, since spike-specific TCR depth and breadth did not differ between the two schedules. TCR sequencing was performed for 230 to 250 trial participants, of whom 200 to 220 were given two doses of AZD1222 and around 26 were given two doses of MenACWY control vaccine. Trial participants were enrolled by age into 18-55, 56-69 and 70-plus year subgroups, with around 150, 28 and 57 TCR-sequenced participants respectively.

Results and caveats for the whole study, not just this receptor: In the small 56-69-year group, the increase in depth fell short of significance, most likely because of low power. Because no samples from the day 14 peak response were available, repertoires could be characterized only after the peak T cell response. Vaccine-associated CD4 TCRs spanned the whole spike protein, with dominant responses in regions 160-218 and 743-854. After two AZD1222 doses, both the breadth and the depth of spike-specific TCRs were significantly higher than at day 0 and than in MenACWY recipients. Participants were mostly white British, with more females than males. The authors suggested clonal diversity may have been underestimated. Reportedly, close to half of the unique spike-specific TCRs recognized epitopes lying outside the regions that are mutated in the B.1.351 and B.1.1.7 variants. Conclusions about previously exposed vaccinees are limited because only five to seven AZD1222 recipients were SARS-CoV-2 seropositive at baseline.

The CDR3 numbers 13 residues from cysteine through phenylalanine. Only the CDR3 DNA stays, 39 bases, in frame from base 1. As encoded in the germline V gene, CDR1 is SGHDN while CDR2 is FVKESK. Trimming accounts for 5 bases at V and 10 bases at J, while the number of junction bases matched to no gene is 5. The material was peripheral blood, obtained on day 0 of AZD1222 vaccination. Rearrangement joined TRBV14 to TRBJ1-6, and 7 bases in between align with TRBD1. This clonotype originated in an adult in good health. DNA sequence: TGTGCCAGCAGCTTAACAGGGGACTCACCCCTCCACTTT. Translation gives CASSLTGDSPLHF.